These 15 T cell receptor beta chains were all obtained from the same sample, sequenced in a study of T cells in Graves' hyperthyroidism and ophthalmopathy. RNA transcripts provided the source from which TCR beta CDR3 regions were amplified. The TCR CDR3 first-round RT-PCR relied on the HTBI primer set. TCRdb analysed the multiplex PCR reads with MiXCR anew, one entry per CDR3 protein. The table lists approximately 360,000 distinct CDR3 sequences, 20% to 25% of them singletons, with around 70% in the top ten. Material: blood. These receptors came from a man aged 50 to 59 with Graves' hyperthyroidism.

V is TRBV29-1 and J is TRBJ2-2, with D possibly being TRBD1 or TRBD2 (5 bases each). This CDR3 is built from 15 residues. V was trimmed by 3 bases and J by 5 bases, leaving 16 bases between them. CDR1 SQVTM and CDR2 ANQGSEA come from the germline V gene. The CDR3 loop is CSVDPRGTDTGELFF. The CDR3 DNA sequence: TGCAGCGTTGACCCCCGGGGCACAGATACCGGGGAGCTGTTTTTT.

The genes are TRBV6-1 and TRBJ1-5; 9 bases line up with TRBD1. The CDR3 has 17 amino acids. V was pared by 5 bases and J by 3 bases, with 11 bases of the junction left unmatched. Germline values: CDR1 MNHNS, CDR2 SASEGT. The CDR3 sequence is CASSKDRGILYNQPQHF. For the CDR3, the DNA is TGTGCCAGCAGTAAAGACAGGGGGATTTTGTACAATCAGCCCCAGCATTTT.

The rearrangement joins TRBV6-5 to TRBJ1-1; tentatively, D is TRBD1 (6 bases). Germline CDR1 reads MNHEY; CDR2 reads SVGAGI. The CDR3 consists of 13 residues. Trimming shortened V by 2 bases and J by 11 bases, and 15 bases separated the two germline ends. Here the CDR3 reads CASSYGRGLNAFF. In nucleotides, the CDR3 is TGTGCCAGCAGTTACGGCAGGGGTTTGAACGCTTTCTTT.

This clonotype was seen a handful of times. The rearrangement joins TRBV7-2 to TRBJ1-5, with D possibly TRBD1 on 5 matching bases. V lost 1 base to trimming and J lost 7 bases, with 14 bases between them. Germline V gene lookup returns CDR1 SGHTA and CDR2 FQGNSA. This CDR3 has 15 amino acids. This CDR3 is CASSLGSGTRQPQHF. The CDR3 DNA reads as TGTGCCAGCAGCTTAGGTTCGGGGACTCGGCAGCCCCAGCATTTT.

The table lists this clonotype with a few counts. This chain joins TRBV7-2 and TRBJ2-7; D is uncertain. Germline lookup yields CDR1 SGHTA and CDR2 FQGNSA. Trimming cost V 2 bases and J 2 bases, with 7 bases left between them. The CDR3 totals 13 residues. CDR3 amino acids: CASSLPPPYEQYF. The DNA of the CDR3 is TGTGCCAGCAGCTTACCTCCCCCCTACGAGCAGTACTTC.

This clonotype was seen more than once but under ten times. The chain employs TRBV29-1 and TRBJ2-3; no reliable D call. Germline-derived CDR1 and CDR2 are SQVTM and ANQGSEA. The length of the CDR3 is 13 residues. V was cut by 4 bases and J by 3 bases, with 11 bases left in between. The CDR3, as DNA: TGCAGCGTTGTCTCAAGGAGAACAGATACGCAGTATTTT. It yields the protein CSVVSRRTDTQYF.

V usage is TRBV12-3 or TRBV12-4 and J usage is TRBJ1-2, with a weak D call TRBD1 (5 bases). This CDR3 is 13 amino acids long. V was shortened by 8 bases and J by 7 bases, with 17 bases between the two germline ends. In nucleotides, the CDR3 is TGTGCCAGCTGTGCAGGGCGCCTCGGTGGCTACACCTTC. Its translation: CASCAGRLGGYTF.

The chain is built from TRBV12-3 or TRBV12-4 and TRBJ1-3; 7 nucleotides agree with TRBD1. The CDR3 consists of 15 residues. V was clipped by 6 bases and J by 4 bases; unmatched bases: 9. The CDR3 loop is CASSHRGLQGNTIYF. DNA of the CDR3: TGTGCCAGCAGCCACAGGGGACTTCAGGGAAACACCATATATTTT.

This clonotype was counted many times. The chain recombines TRBV12-3 or TRBV12-4 with TRBJ1-1, with TRBD1 matching over 8 bases. After removal of 5 bases from V and 10 bases from J, the junction contained 6 bases not matched to a gene. This CDR3 comprises 12 residues. The CDR3 loop reads CASSLQGAVAFF. As DNA, the CDR3 is TGTGCCAGCAGTCTGCAGGGGGCCGTAGCTTTCTTT.

The chain combines TRBV6-1 with TRBJ2-7; 14 positions match TRBD2. V was clipped by 5 bases and J by 0 bases; unmatched bases: 9. Germline-derived CDR1 and CDR2 are MNHNS and SASEGT. The CDR3 contains 18 residues. The CDR3 loop reads CASSRTGTSGGSSYEQYF. CDR3 nucleotides: TGTGCCAGCAGTCGAACCGGGACTAGCGGGGGTAGCTCCTACGAGCAGTACTTC.

For this clonotype: The junction and the germline gene differ at one end; a read error may be behind it. J is TRBJ2-3 and V is TRBV6-5, with 8 bases lining up with TRBD2. This CDR3 contains 16 residues. Germline CDR1 reads MNHEY; CDR2 reads SVGAGI. The CDR3 protein is CASSSGPSGYTNTQYF. CDR3 bases: TGTGCCAGCAGTTCGGGGCCTAGCGGGTACACAAATACGCAGTATTTT.

There are a few counts of this clonotype. The rearrangement joins TRBV25-1 to TRBJ2-3, with a tentative D call TRBD2 (5 bases). V lost 3 bases, J lost 5 bases, and 12 bases lay in between. The CDR3 has 14 residues. Looked up from germline, CDR1 is MGHDK and CDR2 is SYGVNS. CDR3 protein: CASSDPILVDTQYF. CDR3 nucleotides: TGTGCCAGCAGTGATCCCATACTAGTAGATACGCAGTATTTT.

The CDR3 is CATSEGRDSEKLFF. DNA of the CDR3: TGTGCCACCAGTGAAGGCAGGGATAGTGAAAAACTGTTTTTT. The rearrangement uses TRBV24-1 and TRBJ1-4; D may be TRBD1 (5 bases). The V end was cut by 4 bases, the J end by 7 bases, with 12 bases between. Germline CDR1 is KGHDR and CDR2 is SFDVKD. CDR3 length: 14 amino acids.

There are a few counts of this clonotype. The gene calls are TRBV6-1 and TRBJ2-7; 12 positions agree with TRBD2. V gave up 5 bases and J gave up 6 bases; unmatched junction bases: 8. This CDR3 spans 15 amino acids. CDR1 MNHNS and CDR2 SASEGT come from the germline V gene. The CDR3 here is CASSWTRTSGVEQYF. The CDR3 DNA follows: TGTGCCAGCAGTTGGACCCGGACTAGCGGGGTCGAGCAGTACTTC.

CDR3 residues: CASSYSTGQGDGYTF. In nucleotides, the CDR3 is TGTGCCAGCAGTTACTCAACGGGACAGGGAGATGGCTACACCTTC. This rearrangement joins TRBV6-2 or TRBV6-3 to TRBJ1-2; 9 positions agree with TRBD1. Per germline, CDR1 MNHEY and CDR2 SVGEGT. The V and J ends lost 0 bases and 6 bases, in that order; junction bases with no gene match: 5. The CDR3 is made up of 15 amino acids.